Sequencing of this TCR beta chain was carried out in a study of shared clonotypes between healthy human individuals (dated by TCRdb to the early 2020s). Concerning the study at large: A few men and two women, aged 18 to 49 years, made up the cohort. To increase sequencing depth and limit assay-specific biases, TCR repertoire library preparation and sequencing were carried out by different laboratories using diverse techniques. Leukapheresis yielded between about 0.85 and 10 billion PBMCs per donor. For each donor, CD4 naive and CD4 memory were each run on three plates, CD8 naive on two plates, and CD8 memory on one plate. The study deeply sequenced blood TCR repertoires of several healthy adults to estimate repertoire size and the extent of clonotype sharing between individuals.

General study outcomes and caveats: Incomplete sequencing was indicated by rarefaction of sorted-subset datasets, despite the large sequencing depth. Sampling was restricted to blood, and TCR repertoires in tissues likely differ from the TCR repertoires found in blood. Higher generation probabilities were observed for clonotypes shared by all four sorted-subset donors than for non-shared clonotypes. Naive subsets generally had larger estimated clonotype richness than memory subsets did. Across four donors, about 4.5% of naive CD4, roughly 3.5% of naive CD8, 2% to 2.5% of memory CD4, and approximately 0.42% of memory CD8 clonotypes were shared. Pairwise subsampling indicated that sequencing depth was expected to affect the degree of clonotype sharing among donors. The small number of donors limited the genetic and exposure-history diversity represented.

A note on this clone: The antigen it binds to is not known. No quality values exist for individual bases; no much larger clone is one base distant.

Trimming removed 0 bases from V and 5 bases from J; the gene matches leave 6 bases unexplained. CDR1 is given as SGDLS and CDR2 as YYNGEE, both from the germline V gene. From the cysteine up to the phenylalanine, the CDR3 has a length of 15 residues. The sequence is cut down to CDR3 DNA, 45 bases in frame from base 1. Using the deep immunoSEQ assay, TCR CDR3 regions were amplified from genomic DNA by multiplex PCR. Extracted genomic DNA from each cell subset was distributed evenly across all wells of several immunoSEQ 96-well plates, and each plate was treated as a replicate. For sorted subsets, about 210 ng of genomic DNA, equivalent to 25,000 to 35,000 T cell genomes, went into each replicate PCR. Purified libraries were quantified with a Qubit 3.0 fluorometer, sized on a Bioanalyzer 2100, and re-quantified with the KAPA Library Quantification kit. Each immunoSEQ 96-well plate was sequenced on its own single-read 150-cycle Illumina NextSeq 550 flow cell. Per the authors' processing: The immunoSEQ output contained only junctional sequences without quality scores, so filtering could not match that applied to full-length reads. Sequences were annotated with PyIR, a Python wrapper for IgBLAST v1.9, using IMGT germline references to assign V/J genes and CDR3. Reads were filtered out if the reads had weak V/J assignments (E-value above 1e-6), no CDR3, stop codons, out-of-frame junctions, or ambiguous translated residues. V3J clonotypes were defined as sequences sharing an identical inferred V gene, J gene, and CDR3 amino acid sequence. Percentage overlap between repertoires was computed as shared unique clonotypes divided by the size of the smaller repertoire. Richness of each repertoire was evaluated using RTK rarefaction, the Chao1 estimator, and Recon v2.1 estimates of unobserved clonotypes. OLGA was used to compute generation probabilities for all TCRbeta clonotypes that the gDNA method yielded from a handful of donors. TCRdb carries this immuneACCESS record with in-frame sequences only. Its versions omit some clonotypes, under half of them owing to an unresolved V gene in the studies checked, with the rest unexplained. That table is the source of V, J and clone size, and D and trimming were worked out from the DNA. The sample has about 1,800,000 clones on record, approximately 94% of them singletons. The ten largest clones add up to less than 1.5% of the sample.

CD8 naive samples were obtained by positive selection for CCR7 among CD45RO-negative cells, yielding a CD45RA+CCR7+ population from which TemRA cells were excluded. Healthy HIV-negative adults with no recently reported acute infections or vaccinations were included as donors. All donors were Caucasian adults living in Nashville, Tennessee, USA. Blood was obtained by leukapheresis, after which PBMCs were separated by Ficoll-Histopaque density gradient centrifugation and cryopreserved in liquid nitrogen vapor phase. Analytical flow cytometry was used to check the purity and quantity of every magnetically sorted T cell population. Each sorted fraction had its genomic DNA isolated and then quantified by UV absorbance on a Nanodrop 2000c.

The sample taken for sequencing was naive CD8+ T cells sorted from blood. In the paper's terms, the cell subset or site label means: CD45RA+CCR7+. The V and J genes are TRBV9 and TRBJ2-7, and 9 bases in between align with TRBD1. The source of this sequence is a young man in good health. The CDR3 amino acid sequence is: CASSVEGQGFDEQYF. The sequenced DNA: TGTGCCAGCAGCGTAGAGGGACAGGGTTTTGACGAGCAGTACTTC.